These 17 T cell receptor beta chains came from one sample sequenced in a study of Graves' ophthalmopathy and Graves' hyperthyroidism. Beta-chain TCR CDR3 regions were amplified from RNA transcripts. HTBI primers served in a first-round RT-PCR, which a second-round multiplex PCR followed. MiXCR, applied by TCRdb to the multiplex PCR reads, yields one record per CDR3 protein. The sample consists of 600,000 to 950,000 distinct CDR3 sequences, roughly 40% of them appearing once. What was sequenced was peripheral blood. The source is an adult man with Graves' ophthalmopathy.

This clonotype was counted ten times or more. The gene calls are TRBV24-1 and TRBJ1-3; 8 bases are a match to TRBD1. From germline, CDR1 is KGHDR and CDR2 SFDVKD. The V segment lost 4 bases and the J segment 2 bases; nucleotides outside the gene matches: 3. The CDR3 length is 15 residues. The CDR3 here is CATSDRTGPGNTIYF. In DNA form, the CDR3 reads TGTGCCACCAGTGACCGGACAGGGCCTGGAAACACCATATATTTT.

This clonotype was seen more than once but under ten times. V is TRBV20-1 and J is TRBJ1-4; D may be TRBD1 (5 bases). This CDR3 has 15 residues. Germline loops: CDR1 DFQATT, CDR2 SNEGSKA (reference sequence). V was cut by 3 bases and J by 3 bases, with 14 bases left in between. The CDR3 loop is CSARVRGTSNEKLFF. The CDR3 DNA reads TGCAGTGCTAGGGTGAGAGGGACCTCTAATGAAAAACTGTTTTTT.

V and J are TRBV12-3 or TRBV12-4 and TRBJ1-4; the D gene is possibly TRBD1 (5 bases). The V end lost 7 bases, the J end lost 4 bases, and 19 bases lay between the germline ends. There are 16 residues in the CDR3. CDR3 amino acids: CASTVSRWGNNEKLFF. The DNA of the CDR3 is TGTGCCAGCACCGTGAGCAGGTGGGGGAATAATGAAAAACTGTTTTTT.

J is TRBJ2-7 and V is TRBV19; D may be TRBD1 (5 bases). The germline V gene has CDR1 LNHDA and CDR2 SQIVND (reference sequence). The V end was cut by 4 bases, the J end by 4 bases, with 11 bases between. The CDR3 is 13 residues long. The CDR3 DNA reads as TGTGCCAGTAGTACGTTGACAGATTACGAGCAGTACTTC. Translating it yields CASSTLTDYEQYF. Based on the CDR3 plus reference TRBV19 and TRBJ2-7, the full variable domain is DGGITQSPKYLFRKEGQNVTLSCEQNLNHDAMYWYRQDPGQGLRLIYYSQIVNDFQKGDIAEGYSVSREKKESFPLTVTSAQKNPTAFYLCASSTLTDYEQYFGPGTRLTVT.

This clonotype was seen only a few times. The chain is built from TRBV5-6 and TRBJ1-1; the D is unclear. Germline assignment: CDR1 SGHDT and CDR2 YYEEEE. The CDR3 covers 13 residues. Trimming stripped 5 bases from V and 2 bases from J, with 10 bases between. CDR3 bases: TGTGCCAGCAGGAGACGGGGTAACACTGAAGCTTTCTTT. As protein: CASRRRGNTEAFF.

The chain joins TRBV2 to TRBJ2-6; D is possibly TRBD1 or TRBD2 (6 bases each). The CDR3 extends over 21 amino acids. V shed 4 bases and J shed 1 base, with 26 bases lying between them. Looked up from germline, CDR1 is SNHLY and CDR2 is FYNNEI. The CDR3 DNA is TGTGCCAGCAGTGTGATGGACGGCACCGGGGGCATCTTATCTGGGGCCAACGTCCTGACTTTC. Protein product: CASSVMDGTGGILSGANVLTF.

The J gene is TRBJ1-1, the V gene TRBV29-1, with 10 bases identical to TRBD1. Germline V lookup: CDR1 SQVTM, CDR2 ANQGSEA. This CDR3 is 13 amino acids long. With V trimmed by 5 bases and J by 6 bases, 6 bases remained unmatched. This CDR3 reads CSVLTGGASEAFF. The DNA for the CDR3 is TGCAGCGTTCTGACAGGGGGCGCATCTGAAGCTTTCTTT.

This clonotype has just a few counts. The chain is built from TRBV29-1 and TRBJ2-2, with 7 nucleotides matching TRBD1. CDR1 is SQVTM, CDR2 ANQGSEA, per germline. CDR3 length: 13 amino acids. The trim removed 6 bases at V and 6 bases at J, leaving 7 bases unmatched. The CDR3 is CSVQPTGAGELFF. The CDR3 bases are TGCAGCGTCCAACCCACAGGGGCCGGGGAGCTGTTTTTT.

The chain carries TRBV25-1 and TRBJ2-2; D is undetermined. Per germline, CDR1 MGHDK and CDR2 SYGVNS. V was cut by 3 bases and J by 4 bases, with 6 bases left in between. The CDR3 has 13 amino acids. The DNA of the CDR3 is TGTGCCAGCAGTGATGGTTCCACCGGGGAGCTGTTTTTT. Translation gives CASSDGSTGELFF.

This clonotype has ten or more counts. The V gene is TRBV7-2, the J gene TRBJ2-6, with no clear D. The CDR3 has 16 residues. CDR1 and CDR2 from the germline V gene are SGHTA and FQGNSA. V was clipped by 1 base and J by 0 bases, with 7 bases between them. In DNA, the CDR3 is TGTGCCAGCAGCTTAGACCCTAGCTCTGGGGCCAACGTCCTGACTTTC. Its translation: CASSLDPSSGANVLTF. Together with reference TRBV7-2 and TRBJ2-6, the CDR3 gives the full variable domain: GAGVSQSPSNKVTEKGKDVELRCDPISGHTALYWYRQSLGQGLEFLIYFQGNSAPDKSGLPSDRFSAERTGGSVSTLTIQRTQQEDSAVYLCASSLDPSSGANVLTFGAGSRLTVL.

This clonotype has a handful of counts. The chain employs TRBV6-6 and TRBJ1-2; TRBD1 matches at 7 bases. Germline CDR1 reads MNHNY; CDR2 reads SVGAGI (reference sequence). The CDR3 covers 13 residues. With 6 bases clipped from V and 3 bases from J, the junction kept 4 bases outside the gene matches. CDR3 residues: CASSHDRDYGYTF. The CDR3 nucleotides are TGTGCCAGCAGCCATGACAGGGACTATGGCTACACCTTC.

This clonotype came up a few times. V is TRBV6-1 and J is TRBJ1-4; 9 bases agree with TRBD1. V was pared by 5 bases and J by 8 bases, with 6 bases of the junction left unmatched. This CDR3 has 14 amino acids. CDR1 MNHNS and CDR2 SASEGT come from the germline V gene. CDR3 amino acids: CASSRQGGTEKLFF. CDR3 sequence (DNA): TGTGCCAGCAGTCGACAGGGGGGTACGGAAAAACTGTTTTTT.

This clonotype was picked up many times. Here the CDR3 reads CASSRGLRDFF. CDR3 nucleotide sequence: TGTGCCAGCAGTAGGGGTCTAAGGGATTTCTTT. The chain joins TRBV2 to TRBJ1-1; possibly TRBD1 for D (5 bases). V was clipped by 5 bases and J by 13 bases, with 14 bases between them. Germline assignment: CDR1 SNHLY and CDR2 FYNNEI. CDR3 length: 11 residues.

The chain is built from TRBV7-2 and TRBJ1-5; 8 bases agree with TRBD1. V lost 5 bases, J lost 11 bases, and 14 bases stayed unmatched. This CDR3 is built from 15 residues. Germline values: CDR1 SGHTA, CDR2 FQGNSA. The CDR3 nucleotides are TGTGCCAGCAGCCCCGCAATCGATACAGGGGGGTCCCAGCATTTT. Translated: CASSPAIDTGGSQHF.

The rearrangement joins TRBV25-1 to TRBJ1-2; D uncertain. Germline V CDR1 and CDR2: MGHDK, SYGVNS. There are 13 residues in the CDR3. V lost 5 bases and J 7 bases, leaving 14 bases between the germline ends. CDR3 sequence: CASSLLMGGGYTF. The CDR3 nucleotides read TGTGCCAGCAGTTTATTGATGGGCGGTGGCTACACCTTC.

This clonotype showed up many times. The chain has TRBV7-6 and TRBJ2-7, with TRBD2 identical over 7 bases. The junction had 4 bases not matched to a gene; V was cut back by 1 base and J by 7 bases. This CDR3 is built from 13 residues. Germline V gene lookup returns CDR1 SGHVS and CDR2 FNYEAQ. The CDR3 nucleotides are TGTGCCAGCAGCTTAGAGCGGGAAGGGGAGCAGTACTTC. Translated: CASSLEREGEQYF. Full variable domain (remainder filled in from reference TRBV7-6 and TRBJ2-7): GAGVSQSPRYKVTKRGQDVALRCDPISGHVSLYWYRQALGQGPEFLTYFNYEAQQDKSGLPNDRFSAERPEGSISTLTIQRTEQRDSAMYRCASSLEREGEQYFGPGTRLTVT.

J is TRBJ2-5 and V is TRBV5-1, with D possibly being TRBD2 (6 bases). Looked up from germline, CDR1 is SGHRS and CDR2 is YFSETQ. The length of the CDR3 is 16 residues. V dropped 3 bases and J dropped 4 bases, with 19 bases sitting between them. CDR3 coding DNA: TGCGCCAGCAGCTCCGCCCCCGGGGGAGGAAGAGAGACCCAGTACTTC. Its protein is CASSSAPGGGRETQYF.